This T cell receptor (beta chain) was observed in a study of shared clonotypes between healthy human individuals (dated by TCRdb to the early 2020s). Background on the whole study: The cohort included a few men and a couple of women between 18 and 49 years of age. For each donor, three plates each were used for CD4 naive and CD4 memory, two plates were used for CD8 naive, and one plate was used for CD8 memory. Between about 0.8 and 9 billion PBMCs per donor were obtained by leukapheresis. To increase sequencing depth and limit assay-specific biases, different laboratories used diverse techniques to prepare libraries and sequence TCR repertoires. The study deeply sequenced blood TCR repertoires of five healthy adults to estimate repertoire size and the extent of clonotype sharing between individuals.

Summary of the overall study and its limitations: About 5% of naive CD4, more than 3% of naive CD8, 2.3% of memory CD4, and 0.35% to 0.5% of memory CD8 clonotypes were shared across four donors. Because the study included only a small number of donors, the genetic and exposure-history diversity represented was limited. Pairwise subsampling indicated that sequencing depth was expected to affect the degree of clonotype sharing among donors. Incomplete sequencing was indicated by rarefaction of sorted-subset datasets, despite the large sequencing depth. Only blood was sampled, and tissue TCR repertoires likely differ from those in blood. Higher generation probabilities were observed for clonotypes shared by all four sorted-subset donors than for non-shared clonotypes. Naive subsets generally had larger estimated clonotype richness than memory subsets did.

Donors were healthy HIV-negative adults with no recently reported acute infections or vaccinations. Every donor was a Caucasian adult living in Nashville, Tennessee, USA. CD8 memory samples consisted of magnetically selected CD45RO+ cells combined with CCR7-negative CD45RA+ effector memory (TemRA) cells. Blood was obtained by leukapheresis, after which PBMCs were separated by Ficoll-Histopaque density gradient centrifugation and cryopreserved in liquid nitrogen vapor phase. Analytical flow cytometry was used to check the purity and quantity of each magnetically sorted T cell population. Each sorted fraction had its genomic DNA isolated and then quantified by UV absorbance on a Nanodrop 2000c. The CDR3, cysteine through phenylalanine, is 15 amino acids long. The sequence is cut down to CDR3 DNA, 45 bases in frame from base 1. The germline V gene (reference sequence) supplies CDR1 PRHDT and CDR2 FYEKMQ. The trim is 1 base for V and 7 bases for J, with a gap of 14 bases between the germline ends.

Using the deep immunoSEQ assay, TCR CDR3 regions were amplified from genomic DNA by multiplex PCR. Genomic DNA extracted from each cell subset was distributed evenly over all wells of several immunoSEQ 96-well plates, and each plate served as one replicate. For sorted subsets, approximately 210 ng genomic DNA, equal to tens of thousands of T cell genomes, was loaded into each replicate PCR. The purified libraries were quantified using a Qubit 3.0 fluorometer, sized with a Bioanalyzer 2100, and then quantified again using the KAPA Library Quantification kit. Every immunoSEQ 96-well plate was sequenced on a dedicated single-read 150-cycle Illumina NextSeq 550 flow cell. Concerning the study's data processing: Because only junctional sequences without quality scores were contained in the immunoSEQ output, filtering matching that applied to full-length reads could not be performed. Sequences were annotated with PyIR, a Python wrapper for IgBLAST v1.9, and V/J genes and CDR3 were assigned using IMGT germline references. Reads were removed for weak V/J assignments (E-value above 1e-6), missing CDR3, stop codons, out-of-frame junctions, or ambiguous translated residues. A V3J clonotype was defined by an identical inferred V gene, J gene, and CDR3 amino acid sequence. The percentage overlap between two repertoires was calculated by dividing the number of shared unique clonotypes by the size of the smaller repertoire. RTK rarefaction, the Chao1 estimator, and Recon v2.1 estimates of unobserved clonotypes were used to assess repertoire richness. OLGA was used to compute generation probabilities for all TCRbeta clonotypes that the gDNA method yielded from several donors. TCRdb took over this immuneACCESS table, retaining in-frame rearrangements with V and J assigned. Such tables are incomplete; in checked studies, under half of the missing clones stem from an unresolved V gene, and the remainder is unexplained. V and J calls plus clone size are reproduced from that table; the DNA served to infer D and trimming. This sample comprises about 120,000 clones, 68% of them detected only once. The top ten hold roughly a quarter of the sample.

This clone has only a few counts. There is no known antigen for this receptor. No clone much larger than this one lies a single base away; base qualities are absent. Sequencing was done on a sample of memory CD8+ T cells sorted from blood. Per the publication, the cell subset or site label means: CD45RO+ cells pooled with CCR7-negative TemRA cells. Recombination joined TRBV13 with TRBJ2-1, and possibly TRBD2, on 6 matching bases. The source of this sequence is a woman in her twenties or thirties in good health. The bases read TGTGCCAGCAGCTTAGAGCTTCCAGGAGGGAATGAGCAGTTCTTC. Translated, it reads CASSLELPGGNEQFF.